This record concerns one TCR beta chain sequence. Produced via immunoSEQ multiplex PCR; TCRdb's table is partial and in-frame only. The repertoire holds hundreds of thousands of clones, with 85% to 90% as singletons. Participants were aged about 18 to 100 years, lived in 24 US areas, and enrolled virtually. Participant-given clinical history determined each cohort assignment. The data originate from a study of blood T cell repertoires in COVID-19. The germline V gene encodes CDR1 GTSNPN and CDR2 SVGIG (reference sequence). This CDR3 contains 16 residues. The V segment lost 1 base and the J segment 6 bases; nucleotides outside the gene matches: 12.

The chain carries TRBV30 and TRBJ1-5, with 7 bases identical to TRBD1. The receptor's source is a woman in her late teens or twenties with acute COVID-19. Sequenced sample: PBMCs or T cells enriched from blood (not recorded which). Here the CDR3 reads CAWSARIQGIGQPQHF. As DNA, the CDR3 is TGTGCCTGGAGTGCCCGGATACAGGGGATCGGTCAGCCCCAGCATTTT.